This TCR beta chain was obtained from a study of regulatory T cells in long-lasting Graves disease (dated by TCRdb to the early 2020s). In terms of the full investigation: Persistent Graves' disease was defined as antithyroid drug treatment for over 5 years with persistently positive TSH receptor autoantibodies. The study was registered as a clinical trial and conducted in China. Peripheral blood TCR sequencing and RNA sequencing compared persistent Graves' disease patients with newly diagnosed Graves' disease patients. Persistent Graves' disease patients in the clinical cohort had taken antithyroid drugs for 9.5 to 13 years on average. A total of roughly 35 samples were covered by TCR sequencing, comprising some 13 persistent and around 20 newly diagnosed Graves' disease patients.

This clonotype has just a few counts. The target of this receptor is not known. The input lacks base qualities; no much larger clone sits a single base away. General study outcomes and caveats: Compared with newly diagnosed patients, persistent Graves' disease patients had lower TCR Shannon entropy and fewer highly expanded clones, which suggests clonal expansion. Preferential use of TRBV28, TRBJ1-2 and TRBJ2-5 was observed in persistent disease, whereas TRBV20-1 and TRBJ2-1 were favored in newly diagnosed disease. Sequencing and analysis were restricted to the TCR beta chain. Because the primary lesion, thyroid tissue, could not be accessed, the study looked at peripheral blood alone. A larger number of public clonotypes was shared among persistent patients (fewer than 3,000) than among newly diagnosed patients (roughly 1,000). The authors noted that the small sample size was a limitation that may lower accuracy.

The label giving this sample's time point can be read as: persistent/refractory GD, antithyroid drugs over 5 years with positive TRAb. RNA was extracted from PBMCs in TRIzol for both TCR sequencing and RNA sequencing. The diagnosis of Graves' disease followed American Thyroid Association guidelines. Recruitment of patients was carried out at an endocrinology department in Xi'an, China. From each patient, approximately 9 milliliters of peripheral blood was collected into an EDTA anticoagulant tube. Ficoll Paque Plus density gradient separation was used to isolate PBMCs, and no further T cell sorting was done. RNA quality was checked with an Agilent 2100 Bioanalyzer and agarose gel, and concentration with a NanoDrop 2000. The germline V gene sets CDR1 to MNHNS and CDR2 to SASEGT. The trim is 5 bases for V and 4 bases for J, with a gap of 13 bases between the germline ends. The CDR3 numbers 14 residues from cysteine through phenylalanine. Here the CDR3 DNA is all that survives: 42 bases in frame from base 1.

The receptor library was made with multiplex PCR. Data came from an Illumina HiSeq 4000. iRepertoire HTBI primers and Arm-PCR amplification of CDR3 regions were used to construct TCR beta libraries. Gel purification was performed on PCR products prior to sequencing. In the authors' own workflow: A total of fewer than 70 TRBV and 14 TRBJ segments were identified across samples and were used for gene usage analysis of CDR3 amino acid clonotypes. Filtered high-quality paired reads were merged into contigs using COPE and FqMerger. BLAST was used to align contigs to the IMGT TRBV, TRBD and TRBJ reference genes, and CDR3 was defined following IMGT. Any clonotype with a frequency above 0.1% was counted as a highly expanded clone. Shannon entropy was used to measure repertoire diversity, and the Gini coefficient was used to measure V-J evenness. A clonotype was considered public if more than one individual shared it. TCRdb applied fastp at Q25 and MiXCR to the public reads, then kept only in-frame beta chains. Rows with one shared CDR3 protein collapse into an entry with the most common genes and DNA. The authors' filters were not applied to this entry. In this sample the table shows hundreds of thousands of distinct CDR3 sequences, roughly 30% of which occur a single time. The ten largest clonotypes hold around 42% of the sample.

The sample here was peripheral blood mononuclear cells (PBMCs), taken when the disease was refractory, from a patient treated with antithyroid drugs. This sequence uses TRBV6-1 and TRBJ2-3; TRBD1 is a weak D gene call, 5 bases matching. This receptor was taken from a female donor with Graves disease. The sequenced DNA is TGTGCCAGCAGTCGCCGCCAGGGTGCAGATACGCAGTATTTT. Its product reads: CASSRRQGADTQYF.